Below are 26 T cell receptor beta chains sequenced from a single sample in a study of neoadjuvant anti-PD-1 for oral cavity cancer (dated by TCRdb to about 2021). The sample's time point label, decoded: before neoadjuvant nivolumab. The method was the immunoSEQ multiplex PCR assay. The table comes from immuneACCESS by way of TCRdb, which keeps in-frame sequences with V and J called. Part of the clones is missing from these tables; in studies checked, under half for an unresolved V gene and the rest for unknown reasons. For this sample there are some 15,000 clones; about 68% appear just once. Of the sample, roughly 2.9% falls within the top ten clones. The sequenced sample was PBMCs, obtained before nivolumab (anti-PD-1) treatment. The receptors stem from a person between 40 and 85 years old with oral cavity squamous cell carcinoma.

This clone was found once. The chain links TRBV2 to TRBJ2-2; 15 bases are a match to TRBD2. The J segment lost 8 bases and the V segment lost 2 bases, leaving 9 bases of the junction unmatched. CDR3 size: 18 residues. Germline V gene sequence: CDR1 SNHLY, CDR2 FYNNEI. The CDR3 loop is CASSENSGTSGRTGELFF. For the CDR3, the DNA is TGTGCCAGCAGTGAAAACTCCGGGACTAGCGGGAGGACGGGGGAGCTGTTTTTT.

The chain is built from TRBV7-6 and TRBJ2-5; D is possibly TRBD2 (6 bases). In germline, CDR1 is SGHVS, CDR2 FNYEAQ. V lost 4 bases to trimming and J lost 4 bases, with 13 bases between them. The CDR3 sequence is 14 residues long. The CDR3 region is CASSSFAGGETQYF. In nucleotides, the CDR3 is TGTGCCAGCAGCTCATTTGCCGGGGGAGAGACCCAGTACTTC.

This clone was recorded only once. This chain joins TRBV14 and TRBJ2-7; TRBD1 agrees at 8 bases. Germline CDR1 and CDR2: SGHDN and FVKESK. The CDR3 runs to 14 residues. Trimming took 1 base from V and 5 from J; bases not matched to a gene: 4. The CDR3 DNA is TGTGCCAGCAGCCAAGTCCAGGGGGCGGACGAGCAGTACTTC. Translating it yields CASSQVQGADEQYF.

This clone turned up a few times. The chain is built from TRBV11-3 and TRBJ2-1, with 9 bases that match TRBD2. V gave up 0 bases and J gave up 6 bases; unmatched junction bases: 12. Germline V gene sequence: CDR1 SGHNT, CDR2 YENEEA. This CDR3 is built from 18 residues. DNA for the CDR3: TGTGCCAGCAGCTTAGATCATGGCGGGACTAGCATTTTCAATGAGCAGTTCTTC. Its protein product is CASSLDHGGTSIFNEQFF.

The chain employs TRBV27 and TRBJ1-6; D perhaps matches TRBD1 (5 bases). Trimming shortened V by 6 bases and J by 3 bases, and 18 bases separated the two germline ends. The CDR3 has 17 amino acids. Germline values: CDR1 MNHEY, CDR2 SMNVEV (reference sequence). This chain's CDR3 is CASRTTPRVGYNSPLHF. In DNA form, the CDR3 reads TGTGCCAGCAGAACTACTCCCAGGGTTGGCTATAATTCACCCCTCCACTTT.

This clone was counted only a few times. The V and J genes are TRBV15 and TRBJ1-5; 10 nucleotides agree with TRBD1. Germline V lookup: CDR1 LNHNV, CDR2 YYDKDF (reference sequence). V lost 0 bases and J lost 8; bases outside the gene matches: 4. This CDR3 has 15 residues. CDR3 in amino acids: CATSREGQGGEPQHF. CDR3 nucleotides: TGTGCCACCAGCAGAGAAGGACAGGGGGGGGAGCCCCAGCATTTT.

In its sample, this clone was seen a few times. The chain carries TRBV27 and TRBJ1-5; 8 nucleotides agree with TRBD1. CDR3 size: 20 residues. Trimming cost V 6 bases and J 3 bases; bases outside gene matches: 22. Germline loops: CDR1 MNHEY, CDR2 SMNVEV (reference sequence). CDR3 loop: CASSPQWTGTTRGFNQPQHF. The CDR3 bases are TGTGCCAGCAGCCCCCAGTGGACAGGGACTACCCGGGGGTTCAATCAGCCCCAGCATTTT.

This clone has a handful of counts. The CDR3 loop reads CASIGSEIIDPQHF. For the CDR3, the DNA is TGTGCCAGCATAGGCTCTGAGATAATCGACCCCCAGCATTTT. The J gene is TRBJ1-5, the V gene TRBV6-1; D unresolved. The germline V and J ends were trimmed by 7 bases and 10 bases, with 20 bases remaining between them. Germline CDR1 reads MNHNS; CDR2 reads SASEGT. The CDR3 has 14 amino acids.

The chain recombines TRBV10-3 with TRBJ1-6; unclear D gene. The CDR3 totals 14 residues. CDR1 and CDR2 (germline): ENHRY, SYGVKD. Trimming cost V 7 bases and J 8 bases, with 15 bases left between them. The CDR3 bases are TGTGCCATCAATGAACCCTACCGGGATTCACCCCTCCACTTT. Amino acid sequence: CAINEPYRDSPLHF.

This chain joins TRBV2 and TRBJ2-1, with TRBD2 identical over 8 bases. The germline CDR1 and CDR2 sequences are SNHLY and FYNNEI. V was pared by 7 bases and J by 9 bases, with 8 bases of the junction left unmatched. This CDR3 is built from 13 residues. The CDR3 DNA reads as TGTGCCAGCACTGGGGCAGCGGGAGTTGAGCAGTTCTTC. Translated: CASTGAAGVEQFF.

This rearrangement joins TRBV10-1 to TRBJ1-1, with D unclear. The CDR3 length is 14 residues. Germline CDR1 WNHNN, CDR2 SYGVQD (reference sequence). Trimming shortened V by 4 bases and J by 5 bases, and 14 bases separated the two germline ends. DNA for the CDR3: TGCGCCAGCAGTGTTGGGAGGGTAGGTACTGAAGCTTTCTTT. Residues: CASSVGRVGTEAFF.

V and J are TRBV15 and TRBJ2-7; D call uncertain. This CDR3 spans 15 amino acids. Germline lookup yields CDR1 LNHNV and CDR2 YYDKDF (reference sequence). Between the trimmed V and J ends, which lost 1 base and 0 bases, there was a span of 10 bases. CDR3 bases: TGTGCCACCAGCAGAGTGTCGGACGCCTCCTACGAGCAGTACTTC. The encoded protein is CATSRVSDASYEQYF.

The chain is built from TRBV2 and TRBJ1-2; 9 nucleotides align to TRBD1. Germline assignment: CDR1 SNHLY and CDR2 FYNNEI. J was trimmed by 4 bases and V by 4 bases; bases with no gene match: 13. CDR3 length: 17 amino acids. The CDR3 nucleotides are TGTGCCAGCAGTGGAGGACAGGGGACCGAACTTCTCTATGGCTACACCTTC. Protein sequence: CASSGGQGTELLYGYTF. The entire variable domain, with the rest obtained from reference TRBV2 and TRBJ1-2, is as follows: EPEVTQTPSHQVTQMGQEVILRCVPISNHLYFYWYRQILGQKVEFLVSFYNNEISEKSEIFDDQFSVERPDGSNFTLKIRSTKLEDSAMYFCASSGGQGTELLYGYTFGSGTRLTVV.

The rearrangement uses TRBV5-1 and TRBJ2-5; D not certain. Germline CDR1 reads SGHRS; CDR2 reads YFSETQ. V lost 5 bases and J lost 1, with 3 bases in between. CDR3 length: 11 residues. CDR3 in amino acids: CASRSQETQYF. CDR3 in DNA: TGCGCCAGCAGGTCCCAAGAGACCCAGTACTTC.

This chain links TRBV12-5 with TRBJ1-2; D gene ambiguous. Trimming stripped 0 bases from V and 2 bases from J, with 10 bases between. Germline V CDR1 and CDR2: LGHNT, FRNRAP. The CDR3 consists of 15 residues. CDR3 sequence (DNA): TGTGCTAGTGGTTTGGTACCGGCTGTGAACTATGGCTACACCTTC. It translates to CASGLVPAVNYGYTF. The whole variable domain, remainder taken from reference TRBV12-5 and TRBJ1-2, is DARVTQTPRHKVTEMGQEVTMRCQPILGHNTVFWYRQTMMQGLELLAYFRNRAPLDDSGMPKDRFSAEMPDATLATLKIQPSEPRDSAVYFCASGLVPAVNYGYTFGSGTRLTVV.

The chain combines TRBV6-6 with TRBJ1-1; D gene unclear. The CDR3 contains 15 residues. Per the germline V gene, CDR1 is MNHNY and CDR2 is SVGAGI (reference sequence). V was clipped by 7 bases and J by 0 bases, with 15 bases between them. The CDR3 loop reads CASIPGSGMNTEAFF. DNA of the CDR3: TGTGCCAGCATCCCCGGTAGTGGTATGAACACTGAAGCTTTCTTT.

V and J are TRBV7-8 and TRBJ1-5; tentative D call: TRBD1 (5 bases). The CDR3 consists of 12 residues. The germline V and J ends were trimmed by 3 bases and 7 bases, with 7 bases remaining between them. Germline loops: CDR1 SGHVS, CDR2 FQNEAQ. In DNA, the CDR3 is TGTGCCAGCAGCTTCCAGGGCCAGCCCCAGCATTTT. This sequence encodes CASSFQGQPQHF. Filled out from reference TRBV7-8 and TRBJ1-5, the complete variable domain reads GAGVSQSPRYKVAKRGQDVALRCDPISGHVSLFWYQQALGQGPEFLTYFQNEAQLDKSGLPSDRFFAERPEGSVSTLKIQRTQQEDSAVYLCASSFQGQPQHFGDGTRLSIL.

The sample holds one count of this clone. The chain carries TRBV4-2 and TRBJ2-2; D is unclear. The ends were cut back, 2 bases at V and 5 bases at J, with 6 bases in the middle. Germline values: CDR1 LGHNA, CDR2 YNFKEQ. The CDR3 has 13 residues. The CDR3 spells CASSQTSTGELFF. The CDR3 nucleotides are TGTGCCAGCAGCCAAACATCGACCGGGGAGCTGTTTTTT.

This chain links TRBV2 with TRBJ2-3; 8 nucleotides align to TRBD1. Germline values: CDR1 SNHLY, CDR2 FYNNEI. V lost 7 bases to trimming and J lost 4 bases; unmatched junction nucleotides: 7. The CDR3 extends over 14 amino acids. The CDR3 coding sequence is TGTGCCAGCACCGGGACAGGAGGGGCAGATACGCAGTATTTT. The encoded protein is CASTGTGGADTQYF.

The chain links TRBV7-2 to TRBJ2-5, with TRBD2 matching 10 bases. After removal of 5 bases from V and 2 bases from J, the junction contained 8 bases not matched to a gene. Germline values: CDR1 SGHTA, CDR2 FQGNSA. The CDR3 sequence is 16 residues long. The DNA of the CDR3 is TGTGCCAGCAGCAATATATGGACTAGCGGACAAGAGACCCAGTACTTC. The encoded protein is CASSNIWTSGQETQYF.

This clone came up a few times. This sequence joins TRBV30 and TRBJ1-6; D gene ambiguous. Deletions cut 1 base from V and 10 bases from J, with 20 bases between. Germline V CDR1 and CDR2: GTSNPN, SVGIG (reference sequence). The CDR3 runs 16 residues. The CDR3 coding sequence is TGTGCCTGGAGTGCCAACTCCCCCCCAACGGGGTCACCCCTCCACTTT. Translation: CAWSANSPPTGSPLHF.

This clone was counted between two and nine times. The chain recombines TRBV2 with TRBJ1-6, with a tentative D call TRBD1 (5 bases). Per the germline V gene, CDR1 is SNHLY and CDR2 is FYNNEI. CDR3 length: 17 amino acids. The chain's CDR3 is CGPSRGDREEKNSPLHF. CDR3 DNA sequence: TGTGGCCCGTCGCGGGGGGACCGAGAGGAAAAGAATTCACCCCTCCACTTT.

In this sample, this clone turned up a few times. J is TRBJ1-2 and V is TRBV4-1, with D tentatively TRBD1 (5 bases). The CDR3 extends over 16 amino acids. The germline V gene encodes CDR1 MGHRA and CDR2 YSYEKL. V lost 1 base and J 5 bases, leaving 17 bases between the germline ends. The CDR3 region is CASSQAPQGRDYGYTF. The CDR3 nucleotides read TGCGCCAGCAGCCAAGCACCGCAGGGACGGGATTATGGCTACACCTTC.

The J gene is TRBJ2-2, the V gene TRBV25-1, with TRBD2 as a possible D gene (6 bases). V gave up 3 bases and J gave up 3 bases, with 14 bases separating them. CDR1 and CDR2 (germline): MGHDK, SYGVNS. The CDR3 spans 16 residues. In DNA form, the CDR3 reads TGTGCCAGCAGTGATTTACTGGAGGGGCACACCGGGGAGCTGTTTTTT. Its protein product is CASSDLLEGHTGELFF.

V and J are TRBV7-9 and TRBJ2-7, with 12 bases fitting TRBD2. Trimming took 5 bases from V and 1 from J; bases not matched to a gene: 3. The CDR3 extends over 15 amino acids. The germline V gene encodes CDR1 SEHNR and CDR2 FQNEAQ (reference sequence). The CDR3 here is CASSDGTSGSYEQYF. The DNA for the CDR3 is TGTGCCAGCAGCGACGGGACTAGCGGGTCCTACGAGCAGTACTTC.

In its sample, this clone was seen a few times. The genes are TRBV7-9 and TRBJ1-2, with 11 bases matching TRBD1. Germline lookup yields CDR1 SEHNR and CDR2 FQNEAQ (reference sequence). The CDR3 totals 15 residues. V was pared by 7 bases and J by 7 bases, with 11 bases of the junction left unmatched. The CDR3 DNA reads TGTGCCAGCACCCGGACAGGGGGCGGATTGGGTGGCTACACCTTC. Protein: CASTRTGGGLGGYTF.